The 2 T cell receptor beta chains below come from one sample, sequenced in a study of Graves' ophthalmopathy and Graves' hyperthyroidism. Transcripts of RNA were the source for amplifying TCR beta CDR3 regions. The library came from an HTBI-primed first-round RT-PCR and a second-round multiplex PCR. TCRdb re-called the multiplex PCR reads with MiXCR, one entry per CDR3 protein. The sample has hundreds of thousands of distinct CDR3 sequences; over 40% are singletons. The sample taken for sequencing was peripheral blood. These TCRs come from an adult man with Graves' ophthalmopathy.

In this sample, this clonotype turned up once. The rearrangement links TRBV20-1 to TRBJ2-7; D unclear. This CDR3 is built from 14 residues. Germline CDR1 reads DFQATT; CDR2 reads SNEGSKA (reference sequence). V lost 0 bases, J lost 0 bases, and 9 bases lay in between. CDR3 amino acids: CSARDDRSSYEQYF. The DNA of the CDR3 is TGCAGTGCTAGAGATGACCGGAGCTCCTACGAGCAGTACTTC.

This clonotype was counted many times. The CDR3 sequence is CASSLSRRNFDGYTF. The CDR3 coding sequence is TGTGCCAGCAGTCTAAGCAGACGCAACTTTGATGGCTACACCTTC. The J gene is TRBJ1-2, the V gene TRBV12-3 or TRBV12-4; D gene unclear. The V end lost 5 bases, the J end lost 6 bases, and 19 bases lay between the germline ends. The CDR3 is 15 residues long.